The 21 T cell receptor beta chains in this list originate from one sample, sequenced in a study of shared clonotypes between healthy human individuals (dated by TCRdb to about 2020). Libraries were prepared through the immunoSEQ multiplex PCR assay. TCRdb carries this immuneACCESS record with in-frame sequences only. Its versions omit some clonotypes, under half of them owing to an unresolved V gene in the studies checked, with the rest unexplained. The sample table shows roughly 2.1 million clones, and just over 90% are seen once. Of the sample, around 1.7% falls within the top ten clones. For the CD8 naive samples, CD45RO-negative cells were positively selected for CCR7, yielding a CD45RA+CCR7+ population from which TemRA cells were excluded. Material: naive CD8+ T cells from PBMCs. This specimen's cell subset or site label, interpreted: CD45RA+CCR7+. These receptors were taken from a man younger than 30 in good health. Some clones in this sample may be carry-over from other donors' samples.

A word on this clone: Additional DNA sequences in this sample encode the identical CDR3. The chain employs TRBV4-3 and TRBJ2-1; 7 positions agree with TRBD2. The junction had 0 bases not matched to a gene; V was cut back by 2 bases and J by 2 bases. Germline lookup yields CDR1 LGHNA and CDR2 YSLEER. This CDR3 region has 14 residues. In nucleotides, the CDR3 is TGCGCCAGCAGCCAAAGCGGGACCTACAATGAGCAGTTCTTC. Protein sequence: CASSQSGTYNEQFF.

The chain is built from TRBV6-1 and TRBJ2-7; D is undetermined. CDR1 is MNHNS, CDR2 SASEGT, per germline. CDR3 length equals 17 residues. The V gene lost 0 bases and the J gene lost 6 bases, with 21 bases spanning the gap. The CDR3 nucleotides are TGTGCCAGCAGTGAAGCGGTAAGGACCTCTTGGGGTCTCGAGCAGTACTTC. This codes for CASSEAVRTSWGLEQYF.

The chain uses TRBV7-8 and TRBJ2-7; D is possibly TRBD1 (6 bases). Germline values: CDR1 SGHVS, CDR2 FQNEAQ. V lost 7 bases to trimming and J lost 0 bases, with 16 bases between them. CDR3 length: 15 residues. This CDR3 is CASTPRTASSYEQYF. The DNA of the CDR3 is TGTGCCAGCACCCCTAGGACAGCCAGCTCCTACGAGCAGTACTTC.

This clone was detected only once. The V and J genes are TRBV5-5 and TRBJ2-3; D ambiguous. Deletions cut 1 base from V and 0 bases from J, with 12 bases between. Per germline, CDR1 SGHKS and CDR2 YYEKEE (reference sequence). The CDR3 has 16 amino acids. This CDR3 reads CASSLNRISSTDTQYF. The CDR3 nucleotides read TGTGCCAGCAGCTTGAATAGAATTTCTAGCACAGATACGCAGTATTTT.

With regard to this clone: The junction departs from the called germline gene at one end, perhaps through a read error. CDR3: CASSPPGGMKTEAFF. As DNA, the CDR3 is TGTGCCAGCTCACCACCCGGGGGGATGAAGACTGAAGCTTTCTTT. The chain has TRBV18 and TRBJ1-1; the D gene is possibly TRBD1 (5 bases). Germline V gene sequence: CDR1 KGHSH, CDR2 LQKENI. The CDR3 runs 15 residues.

The chain carries TRBV5-6 and TRBJ1-2; a weak D match, TRBD1 (6 bases). V was cut by 3 bases and J by 4 bases, with 19 bases left in between. Germline-derived CDR1 and CDR2 are SGHDT and YYEEEE. The CDR3 runs 16 residues. CDR3 sequence: CASSSGGLRNAYGYTF. Written as DNA, the CDR3 is TGTGCCAGCAGCTCGGGGGGGCTCAGAAACGCCTATGGCTACACCTTC.

This clone has only one observation. CDR3 DNA sequence: TGTGCCAGCAGCTTGGGTGACAGGGGGATTGAAAAACTGTTTTTT. Residues: CASSLGDRGIEKLFF. V usage is TRBV5-5 and J usage is TRBJ1-4; 9 nucleotides agree with TRBD1. V shed 0 bases, J shed 7 bases, and the junction held 4 bases outside the gene matches. The CDR3 covers 15 residues. CDR1 is SGHKS, CDR2 YYEKEE, per germline (reference sequence).

The V call is TRBV7-9, the J call TRBJ1-2; perhaps TRBD1 as D (6 bases). Germline V gene sequence: CDR1 SEHNR, CDR2 FQNEAQ (reference sequence). This CDR3 spans 16 amino acids. Trimming took off 5 bases at V and 0 bases at J, with 16 bases between the two ends. The CDR3 DNA sequence: TGTGCCAGCAGCCCACCGGATGGGGGCGCTAACTATGGCTACACCTTC. Protein product: CASSPPDGGANYGYTF.

The chain employs TRBV2 and TRBJ1-4, with 10 bases matching TRBD1. V lost 6 bases, J lost 12 bases, and 10 bases stayed unmatched. In germline, CDR1 is SNHLY, CDR2 FYNNEI. The CDR3 has 14 amino acids. CDR3 nucleotides: TGTGCCAGCAGGAGGGACAGGGGAATTATGGAACTGTTTTTT. The encoded protein is CASRRDRGIMELFF.

V and J are TRBV4-3 and TRBJ2-1; TRBD2 is a possible D gene (6 bases). V was shortened by 1 base and J by 3 bases, with 16 bases between the two germline ends. CDR1 and CDR2 from the germline V gene are LGHNA and YSLEER. This CDR3 spans 17 amino acids. CDR3 protein: CASSQVSVGLSYNEQFF. The CDR3 DNA sequence: TGCGCCAGCAGCCAAGTCTCGGTGGGACTGAGCTACAATGAGCAGTTCTTC.

The chain combines TRBV19 with TRBJ1-2, with D perhaps TRBD1 (5 bases). V lost 5 bases and J 2 bases, leaving 18 bases between the germline ends. Germline-derived CDR1 and CDR2 are LNHDA and SQIVND (reference sequence). The CDR3 has 16 residues. The CDR3, as DNA: TGTGCCAGTAGTTCCTTCAAGACAGATATAAACTATGGCTACACCTTC. Translation gives CASSSFKTDINYGYTF.

Comment on this clone: The same CDR3 also results from other DNA sequences found in this sample. The chain is built from TRBV27 and TRBJ2-5; 9 bases are a match to TRBD1. The CDR3 is made up of 14 amino acids. Germline CDR1 MNHEY, CDR2 SMNVEV (reference sequence). Unmatched junction bases numbered 6, after V lost 6 bases and J lost 4 bases. The CDR3 reads CASSSQGAGETQYF. The CDR3 DNA reads as TGTGCCAGCAGCTCACAGGGGGCTGGAGAGACCCAGTACTTC.

This sequence joins TRBV7-9 and TRBJ2-7, with TRBD2 matching over 14 bases. J was trimmed by 3 bases and V by 4 bases; bases with no gene match: 8. The CDR3 is made up of 17 amino acids. Germline V gives CDR1 SEHNR, CDR2 FQNEAQ (reference sequence). As DNA, the CDR3 is TGTGCCAGCAGCTCTAGGACTAGCGGGAGGACAGTCTACGAGCAGTACTTC. This sequence encodes CASSSRTSGRTVYEQYF.

The rearrangement links TRBV9 to TRBJ1-1, with D perhaps TRBD1 (6 bases). Germline assignment: CDR1 SGDLS and CDR2 YYNGEE. Between the trimmed V and J ends, which lost 2 bases and 2 bases, there was a span of 13 bases. CDR3 length: 15 residues. This chain's CDR3 is CASSVSTGLNTEAFF. CDR3 DNA sequence: TGTGCCAGCAGCGTCTCGACAGGACTTAACACTGAAGCTTTCTTT. Using reference TRBV9 and TRBJ1-1 for the parts outside the CDR3, the full variable domain is DSGVTQTPKHLITATGQRVTLRCSPRSGDLSVYWYQQSLDQGLQFLIQYYNGEERAKGNILERFSAQQFPDLHSELNLSSLELGDSALYFCASSVSTGLNTEAFFGQGTRLTVV.

This chain uses TRBV7-9 with TRBJ2-2, with 7 bases that match TRBD1. CDR3 size: 15 residues. Trimming at V came to 5 bases and at J to 2 bases, leaving 5 bases not matched to a gene. CDR1 is SEHNR and CDR2 is FQNEAQ in the germline V gene (reference sequence). CDR3 in amino acids: CASSSRTGNTGELFF. DNA of the CDR3: TGTGCCAGCAGCAGCCGGACAGGCAACACCGGGGAGCTGTTTTTT.

This chain joins TRBV11-2 and TRBJ1-2; 9 bases fit TRBD1. Germline lookup yields CDR1 SGHAT and CDR2 FQNNGV. This CDR3 region has 15 residues. The junction had 3 bases not matched to a gene; V was cut back by 2 bases and J by 2 bases. In nucleotides, the CDR3 is TGTGCCAGCAGCTTAACAGGGGGCGCAAACTATGGCTACACCTTC. Its protein product is CASSLTGGANYGYTF.

The V and J genes are TRBV4-3 and TRBJ1-3; a weak D match, TRBD1 (5 bases). The V and J ends lost 5 bases and 7 bases respectively, with 12 bases between them. CDR1 and CDR2 (germline): LGHNA, YSLEER. The CDR3 runs 13 residues. The CDR3 reads CASSWKGSNTIYF. For the CDR3, the DNA is TGCGCCAGCAGCTGGAAGGGGAGCAACACCATATATTTT.

V gene TRBV19 combines with J gene TRBJ2-7; D might be TRBD1 (5 bases). The CDR3 has 15 amino acids. CDR1 is LNHDA, CDR2 SQIVND, per germline (reference sequence). The germline V and J ends were trimmed by 5 bases and 0 bases, with 14 bases remaining between them. The CDR3 is CASSFDGHPSYEQYF. The CDR3 region has the DNA TGTGCCAGTAGTTTCGACGGACACCCCTCCTACGAGCAGTACTTC.

Comment on this clone: The sample has other DNA sequences that encode this CDR3 too. The chain links TRBV28 to TRBJ2-3, with D perhaps TRBD2 (7 bases). The V end lost 3 bases, the J end lost 3 bases, and 10 bases lay between the germline ends. The CDR3 has 14 residues. Germline CDR1 and CDR2: MDHEN and SYDVKM. The CDR3 bases are TGTGCCAGCAGTTTTAGGGGGGGTACAGATACGCAGTATTTT. This sequence encodes CASSFRGGTDTQYF.

The chain recombines TRBV19 with TRBJ2-1; a possible D gene is TRBD2 (6 bases). CDR3 length: 14 amino acids. Per the germline V gene, CDR1 is LNHDA and CDR2 is SQIVND (reference sequence). V lost 9 bases and J 4 bases, leaving 16 bases between the germline ends. The CDR3 is CASTGGSWYNEQFF. CDR3 in DNA: TGTGCCAGCACTGGAGGGAGTTGGTACAATGAGCAGTTCTTC.

The V and J genes are TRBV5-1 and TRBJ2-1, with 11 bases matching TRBD1. Trimming at V came to 6 bases and at J to 7 bases, leaving 3 bases not matched to a gene. The CDR3 has 13 residues. Germline V lookup: CDR1 SGHRS, CDR2 YFSETQ. In DNA, the CDR3 is TGCGCCAGCACGGGGACAGGGGGGAATGAGCAGTTCTTC. Translated: CASTGTGGNEQFF.